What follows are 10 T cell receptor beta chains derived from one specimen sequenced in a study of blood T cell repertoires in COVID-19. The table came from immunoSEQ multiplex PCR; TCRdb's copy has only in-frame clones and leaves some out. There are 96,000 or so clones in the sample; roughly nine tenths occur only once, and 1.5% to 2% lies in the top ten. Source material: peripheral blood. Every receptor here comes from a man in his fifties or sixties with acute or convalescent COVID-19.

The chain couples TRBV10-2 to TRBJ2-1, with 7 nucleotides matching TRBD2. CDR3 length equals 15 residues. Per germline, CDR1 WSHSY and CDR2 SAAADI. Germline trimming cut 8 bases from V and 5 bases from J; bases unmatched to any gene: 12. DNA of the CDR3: TGCGCCAGCTCCCGACTAGCCCCAAAGAACAATGAGCAGTTCTTC. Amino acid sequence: CASSRLAPKNNEQFF.

The CDR3 loop is CASSGGRTGGLAGHITETQYF. Written as DNA, the CDR3 is TGTGCCAGCAGTGGCGGACGGACAGGGGGCCTAGCGGGACACATAACGGAGACCCAGTACTTC. The chain links TRBV28 to TRBJ2-5; 11 bases are a match to TRBD1. This CDR3 has 21 amino acids. The V segment lost 5 bases and the J segment 5 bases; nucleotides outside the gene matches: 25. Germline V CDR1 and CDR2: MDHEN, SYDVKM.

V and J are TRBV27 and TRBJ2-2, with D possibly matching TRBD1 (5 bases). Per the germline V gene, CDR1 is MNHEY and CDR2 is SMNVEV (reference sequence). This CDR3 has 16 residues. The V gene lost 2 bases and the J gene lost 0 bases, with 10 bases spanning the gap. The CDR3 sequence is CASSLNPGSNTGELFF. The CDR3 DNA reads TGTGCCAGCAGTTTAAATCCAGGGTCGAACACCGGGGAGCTGTTTTTT.

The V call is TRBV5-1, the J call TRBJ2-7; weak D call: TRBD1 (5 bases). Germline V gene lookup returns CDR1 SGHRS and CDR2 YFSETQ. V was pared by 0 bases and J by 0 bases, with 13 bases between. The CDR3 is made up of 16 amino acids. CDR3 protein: CASSLDRLASSYEQYF. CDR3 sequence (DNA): TGCGCCAGCAGCTTGGACAGGCTCGCTAGCTCCTACGAGCAGTACTTC. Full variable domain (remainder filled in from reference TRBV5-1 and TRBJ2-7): KAGVTQTPRYLIKTRGQQVTLSCSPISGHRSVSWYQQTPGQGLQFLFEYFSETQRNKGNFPGRFSGRQFSNSRSEMNVSTLELGDSALYLCASSLDRLASSYEQYFGPGTRLTVT.

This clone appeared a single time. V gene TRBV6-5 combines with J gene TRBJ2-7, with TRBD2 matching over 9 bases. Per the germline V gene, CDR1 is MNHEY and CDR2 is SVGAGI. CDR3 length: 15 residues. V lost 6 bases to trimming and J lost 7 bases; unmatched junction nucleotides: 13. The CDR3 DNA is TGTGCCAGCAGGTCCGGGACTAGCCCATCGGAGGAGCAGTACTTC. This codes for CASRSGTSPSEEQYF.

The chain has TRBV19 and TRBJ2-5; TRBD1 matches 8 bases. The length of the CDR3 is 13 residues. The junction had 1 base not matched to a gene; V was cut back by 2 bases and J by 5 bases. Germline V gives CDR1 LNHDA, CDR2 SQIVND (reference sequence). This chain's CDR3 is CASSIRDRETQYF. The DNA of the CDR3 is TGTGCCAGTAGTATACGGGACAGGGAGACCCAGTACTTC.

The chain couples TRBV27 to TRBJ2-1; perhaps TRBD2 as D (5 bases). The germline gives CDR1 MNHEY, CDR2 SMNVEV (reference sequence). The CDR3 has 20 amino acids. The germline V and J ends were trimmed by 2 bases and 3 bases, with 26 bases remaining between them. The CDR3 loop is CASSLVVALAQGPVYNEQFF. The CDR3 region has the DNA TGTGCCAGCAGTTTAGTGGTGGCGCTAGCCCAAGGCCCCGTCTACAATGAGCAGTTCTTC.

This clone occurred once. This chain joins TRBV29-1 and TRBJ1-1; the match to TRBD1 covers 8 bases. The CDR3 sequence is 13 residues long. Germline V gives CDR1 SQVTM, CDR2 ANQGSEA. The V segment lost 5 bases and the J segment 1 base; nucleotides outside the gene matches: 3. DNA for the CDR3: TGCAGCGTTTTCGGGACAGGGAACACTGAAGCTTTCTTT. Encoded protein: CSVFGTGNTEAFF.

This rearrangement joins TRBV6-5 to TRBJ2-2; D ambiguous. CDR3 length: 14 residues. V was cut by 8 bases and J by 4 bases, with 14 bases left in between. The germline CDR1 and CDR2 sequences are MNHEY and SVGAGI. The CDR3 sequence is CASESVPGTGELFF. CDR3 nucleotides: TGTGCCAGCGAATCGGTTCCAGGCACCGGGGAGCTGTTTTTT.

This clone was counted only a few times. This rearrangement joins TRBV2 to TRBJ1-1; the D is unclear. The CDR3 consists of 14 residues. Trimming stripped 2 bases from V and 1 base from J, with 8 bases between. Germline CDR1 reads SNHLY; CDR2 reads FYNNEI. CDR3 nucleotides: TGTGCCAGCAGTGAACAAAAGAGGAACACTGAAGCTTTCTTT. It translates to CASSEQKRNTEAFF. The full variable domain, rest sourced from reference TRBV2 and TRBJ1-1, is EPEVTQTPSHQVTQMGQEVILRCVPISNHLYFYWYRQILGQKVEFLVSFYNNEISEKSEIFDDQFSVERPDGSNFTLKIRSTKLEDSAMYFCASSEQKRNTEAFFGQGTRLTVV.